These 28 T cell receptor beta chains were all obtained from the same sample, sequenced in a study of blood T cell repertoires in COVID-19. Measured with immunoSEQ multiplex PCR; TCRdb has only the in-frame clones, and not every one. The profile shows around 140,000 clones, 86% of them singletons. The sample consisted of PBMCs or T cells enriched from blood (not recorded which). Receptors originate from a middle-aged man who had recovered from COVID-19.

This chain joins TRBV15 and TRBJ1-5; D remains ambiguous. The germline V gene encodes CDR1 LNHNV and CDR2 YYDKDF (reference sequence). V was clipped by 4 bases and J by 3 bases, with 16 bases between them. The CDR3 is 16 amino acids. CDR3 in amino acids: CATSTQWGGYNQPQHF. The DNA for the CDR3 is TGTGCCACCAGCACTCAGTGGGGAGGATACAATCAGCCCCAGCATTTT.

J is TRBJ1-2 and V is TRBV27, with 7 positions matching TRBD1. The CDR3 is made up of 19 amino acids. CDR1 MNHEY and CDR2 SMNVEV come from the germline V gene (reference sequence). V was clipped by 5 bases and J by 4 bases; unmatched bases: 22. CDR3 in DNA: TGTGCCAGCAGTCCAAGAGGTGAGGGACAGACTAAGACCGGCTATGGCTACACCTTC. It is translated as CASSPRGEGQTKTGYGYTF.

This rearrangement joins TRBV24-1 to TRBJ2-1; 8 nucleotides line up with TRBD1. Trimming removed 4 bases from V and 0 bases from J; junction bases left unmatched: 4. Germline V gene sequence: CDR1 KGHDR, CDR2 SFDVKD. The CDR3 is 16 amino acids. The CDR3 is CATSDLDRASYNEQFF. CDR3 DNA sequence: TGTGCCACCAGTGACCTGGACAGGGCCTCCTACAATGAGCAGTTCTTC.

This CDR3 is CASTFNNNEQFF. CDR3 nucleotides: TGTGCCAGCACTTTCAACAACAATGAGCAGTTCTTC. The chain combines TRBV12-3 or TRBV12-4 with TRBJ2-1, with D hard to call. The CDR3 covers 12 residues. Trimming stripped 7 bases from V and 5 bases from J, with 9 bases between.

This rearrangement joins TRBV7-9 to TRBJ2-2; tentative D call: TRBD1 (6 bases). V shed 3 bases and J shed 2 bases, with 10 bases lying between them. This CDR3 comprises 15 residues. Germline CDR1 and CDR2: SEHNR and FQNEAQ (reference sequence). The CDR3 is CASSFPGQNTGELFF. CDR3 DNA sequence: TGTGCCAGCAGCTTCCCGGGACAAAACACCGGGGAGCTGTTTTTT.

The genes are TRBV9 and TRBJ1-6, with D unclear. The V end was cut by 4 bases, the J end by 8 bases, with 10 bases between. CDR1 is SGDLS, CDR2 YYNGEE, per germline. The CDR3 length is 13 residues. The CDR3 reads CASSRSEDSPLHF. Here the CDR3 DNA reads TGTGCCAGCAGCCGGAGCGAGGATTCACCCCTCCACTTT.

The chain carries TRBV24-1 and TRBJ1-5; D may be TRBD1 (6 bases). Trimming left V 8 bases short and J 4 bases short, with 17 bases between. The CDR3 is 15 residues long. Germline V lookup: CDR1 KGHDR, CDR2 SFDVKD. The CDR3 loop reads CATTIPGQRNQPQHF. The CDR3 nucleotides are TGTGCCACCACAATACCGGGACAAAGAAATCAGCCCCAGCATTTT.

This clone came up a few times. This chain connects TRBV29-1 to TRBJ2-3; 8 positions agree with TRBD2. The J segment lost 8 bases and the V segment lost 4 bases, leaving 8 bases of the junction unmatched. The germline gives CDR1 SQVTM, CDR2 ANQGSEA. This CDR3 contains 13 residues. The CDR3 region has the DNA TGCAGCGTTGTAACGGGAGGGTTAGCTACGCAGTATTTT. Translation gives CSVVTGGLATQYF.

The chain has TRBV7-3 and TRBJ2-1; TRBD2 aligns across 7 bases. The germline gives CDR1 SGHTA, CDR2 FQGTGA. The CDR3 covers 14 residues. V was clipped by 5 bases and J by 6 bases; unmatched bases: 7. This chain's CDR3 is CASSPQAGLNEQFF. The CDR3 nucleotides read TGTGCCAGCAGCCCACAAGCGGGACTCAATGAGCAGTTCTTC.

The CDR3 DNA sequence: TGTGCCAGTAGTCCGATAGCGGGCGTCCTTAACAATGAGCAGTTCTTC. Translating gives CASSPIAGVLNNEQFF. The J gene is TRBJ2-1, the V gene TRBV19, with TRBD2 matching 7 bases. Germline CDR1 and CDR2: LNHDA and SQIVND (reference sequence). The J segment lost 5 bases and the V segment lost 5 bases, leaving 12 bases of the junction unmatched. The CDR3 is made up of 16 amino acids. The full variable domain, with the rest looked up from reference TRBV19 and TRBJ2-1, is DGGITQSPKYLFRKEGQNVTLSCEQNLNHDAMYWYRQDPGQGLRLIYYSQIVNDFQKGDIAEGYSVSREKKESFPLTVTSAQKNPTAFYLCASSPIAGVLNNEQFFGPGTRLTVL.

V gene TRBV7-2 combines with J gene TRBJ2-3; TRBD1 agrees at 12 bases. V was clipped by 5 bases and J by 2 bases; unmatched bases: 8. The germline V gene has CDR1 SGHTA and CDR2 FQGNSA. CDR3 size: 17 residues. In DNA, the CDR3 is TGTGCCAGCAGCCTAATCGGGACAGGGGGCCCCACAGATACGCAGTATTTT. It encodes CASSLIGTGGPTDTQYF.

The V gene is TRBV5-6, the J gene TRBJ2-7, with D possibly matching TRBD2 (6 bases). The CDR3 is 17 amino acids. V lost 4 bases and J 7 bases, leaving 27 bases between the germline ends. CDR1 is SGHDT, CDR2 YYEEEE, per germline. CDR3 sequence reads: CASSPGLSGVGHLEQYF. In DNA, the CDR3 is TGTGCCAGCAGCCCCGGGTTGTCGGGAGTCGGTCACCTAGAGCAGTACTTC.

This clone was seen a single time. The V gene is TRBV28, the J gene TRBJ1-2; possibly TRBD1 for D (6 bases). This CDR3 is built from 15 residues. With 5 bases removed from V and 5 bases from J, the gap between germline ends came to 18 bases. Germline CDR1 MDHEN, CDR2 SYDVKM. The CDR3 sequence: CASSGEWGPGYGYTF. CDR3 in DNA: TGTGCCAGCAGTGGGGAGTGGGGGCCCGGATATGGCTACACCTTC.

V gene TRBV18 combines with J gene TRBJ1-2; 9 bases line up with TRBD1. This CDR3 has 15 amino acids. Germline lookup yields CDR1 KGHSH and CDR2 LQKENI. V lost 5 bases to trimming and J lost 4 bases; unmatched junction nucleotides: 8. This CDR3 reads CASSSRGQGGYGYTF. CDR3 nucleotide sequence: TGTGCCAGCTCATCCAGGGGACAGGGCGGCTATGGCTACACCTTC.

This chain joins TRBV5-3 and TRBJ2-3, with 8 bases aligning to TRBD2. TRBV5-3 is flagged as an ORF with uncertain function. V shed 4 bases and J 3 bases; nucleotides not matched to a gene: 10. The CDR3 consists of 16 residues. DNA for the CDR3: TGTGCCAGAAGCCCTACTCCGGGACTAGTGACAGATACGCAGTATTTT. It encodes CARSPTPGLVTDTQYF.

V is TRBV7-2 and J is TRBJ2-7, with TRBD2 matching 12 bases. Trimming at V came to 5 bases and at J to 4 bases, leaving 6 bases not matched to a gene. This CDR3 is built from 15 residues. Germline V gene sequence: CDR1 SGHTA, CDR2 FQGNSA. The CDR3 DNA sequence: TGTGCCAGCAGCCGTCCGACTAGCGGGAGTTACGAGCAGTACTTC. Encoded protein: CASSRPTSGSYEQYF.

The chain couples TRBV18 to TRBJ1-2; 7 bases match TRBD1. From germline, CDR1 is KGHSH and CDR2 LQKENI. V shed 6 bases and J 4 bases; nucleotides not matched to a gene: 14. The CDR3 extends over 16 amino acids. The CDR3 sequence is CASSGARDRVGYGYTF. The CDR3 nucleotides are TGTGCCAGCTCGGGAGCTCGGGACAGAGTAGGCTATGGCTACACCTTC.

This sequence joins TRBV6-2 or TRBV6-3 and TRBJ2-6, with TRBD1 matching over 9 bases. The germline CDR1 and CDR2 sequences are MNHEY and SVGEGT. The CDR3 length is 17 residues. The V gene end was trimmed by 5 bases and the J gene end by 2 bases; junction bases not matched to a gene: 7. The CDR3 DNA reads TGTGCCAGCAGTCTACAGGGGGCGCCAACTGGGGCCAACGTCCTGACTTTC. Its translation is CASSLQGAPTGANVLTF.

This clone has a handful of counts. The chain employs TRBV5-4 and TRBJ1-2; D may be TRBD1 (5 bases). The CDR3 runs 16 residues. Trimming took 7 bases from V and 7 from J, leaving 26 bases between them. Germline lookup yields CDR1 SGHNT and CDR2 YYREEE (reference sequence). CDR3 sequence reads: CASAPGGRSGTGGYTF. The DNA of the CDR3 is TGTGCCAGCGCCCCGGGGGGTCGATCGGGCACGGGTGGCTACACCTTC.

The chain couples TRBV19 to TRBJ1-4; possibly TRBD1 for D (6 bases). Germline assignment: CDR1 LNHDA and CDR2 SQIVND (reference sequence). This CDR3 contains 14 residues. Trimming removed 7 bases from V and 0 bases from J, with 9 bases in between. The CDR3 nucleotides are TGTGCCAGTACCCACAGGGCAACTAATGAAAAACTGTTTTTT. As protein: CASTHRATNEKLFF.

CDR3 region: CASSLVAGVIEQFF. The CDR3, as DNA: TGTGCCAGCAGCTTAGTCGCGGGGGTTATTGAGCAGTTCTTC. V is TRBV7-3 and J is TRBJ2-1, with 7 bases fitting TRBD2. The CDR3 contains 14 residues. Losses at the gene ends were 2 bases for V and 9 bases for J; bases not matched to a gene: 7. Looked up from germline, CDR1 is SGHTA and CDR2 is FQGTGA.

This clone was observed once. The chain has TRBV7-9 and TRBJ2-3, with TRBD2 matching 12 bases. Germline values: CDR1 SEHNR, CDR2 FQNEAQ (reference sequence). V shed 5 bases and J 3 bases; nucleotides not matched to a gene: 6. This CDR3 is 16 amino acids long. CDR3 sequence (DNA): TGTGCCAGCAGCCGGACTAGCGGGGTTTTAACAGATACGCAGTATTTT. This sequence encodes CASSRTSGVLTDTQYF.

This sequence joins TRBV19 and TRBJ2-2, with 10 bases matching TRBD1. V shed 10 bases and J 3 bases; nucleotides not matched to a gene: 5. The germline CDR1 and CDR2 sequences are LNHDA and SQIVND (reference sequence). CDR3 length: 14 residues. CDR3 sequence reads: CATADRGYTGELFF. Here the CDR3 DNA reads TGTGCCACCGCGGACAGGGGGTACACCGGGGAGCTGTTTTTT.

As to this clone: The sample carries other DNA sequences with the same CDR3. The V and J genes are TRBV5-1 and TRBJ1-6; 10 bases match TRBD1. CDR1 and CDR2 (germline): SGHRS, YFSETQ. With 4 bases clipped from V and 7 bases from J, the junction kept 2 bases outside the gene matches. The CDR3 contains 14 residues. In DNA form, the CDR3 reads TGCGCCAGCAGCCTGGGACAGGGGAATTCACCCCTCCACTTT. Translation: CASSLGQGNSPLHF.

The J gene is TRBJ1-5, the V gene TRBV7-9; D gene uncertain. Germline loops: CDR1 SEHNR, CDR2 FQNEAQ (reference sequence). Trimming pared 3 bases from V and 10 bases from J, leaving 16 bases between. The CDR3 spans 14 residues. The DNA for the CDR3 is TGTGCCAGCAGCTTTGGGTTTCAGGTTTCACCCCAGCATTTT. This gives the protein CASSFGFQVSPQHF.

This chain links TRBV18 with TRBJ1-1; TRBD1 matches at 10 bases. The CDR3 loop spans 15 amino acids. Germline V gene lookup returns CDR1 KGHSH and CDR2 LQKENI. J was trimmed by 4 bases and V by 2 bases; bases with no gene match: 4. The CDR3 nucleotides read TGTGCCAGCTCACCAATCCGGGACAGGGGCACTGAAGCTTTCTTT. It translates to CASSPIRDRGTEAFF.

This clone was counted between two and nine times. The chain recombines TRBV14 with TRBJ2-3, with unresolved D. V was pared by 4 bases and J by 5 bases, with 16 bases between. The CDR3 extends over 15 amino acids. Germline V CDR1 and CDR2: SGHDN, FVKESK. The CDR3 is CASSPLSTVVDTQYF. CDR3 in DNA: TGTGCCAGCAGCCCCTTATCAACCGTAGTAGATACGCAGTATTTT.

The rearrangement uses TRBV7-6 and TRBJ2-1; TRBD2 agrees at 13 bases. The CDR3 extends over 15 amino acids. Germline trimming cut 1 base from V and 10 bases from J; bases unmatched to any gene: 4. CDR1 is SGHVS, CDR2 FNYEAQ, per germline. In DNA form, the CDR3 reads TGTGCCAGCAGCTTAGTACTAGCGGGAGGGAAAGAGCAGTTCTTC. It specifies CASSLVLAGGKEQFF. Supplemented by reference TRBV7-6 and TRBJ2-1, the full variable domain reads GAGVSQSPRYKVTKRGQDVALRCDPISGHVSLYWYRQALGQGPEFLTYFNYEAQQDKSGLPNDRFSAERPEGSISTLTIQRTEQRDSAMYRCASSLVLAGGKEQFFGPGTRLTVL.